This record covers a single TCR beta chain. Its antigen is undetermined. The data belong to a study of glioma-infiltrating T cells after dendritic cell vaccination. The table came from immunoSEQ multiplex PCR; TCRdb's copy has only in-frame clones and leaves some out. This table has about 100,000 clones, approximately 80% appearing once. Time point meaning: after dendritic cell vaccination, including at tumor progression/relapse. All glioblastoma patients lacked an isocitrate dehydrogenase mutation. Study-level findings and limits: No direct clonality-survival link was found; a diverse polyclonal response may matter.

Germline loops: CDR1 LNHDA, CDR2 SQIVND (reference sequence). The CDR3 covers 19 residues. The junction had 7 bases not matched to a gene; V was cut back by 2 bases and J by 3 bases. The sequences come from blood, collected after dendritic cell vaccination. This sequence was found in a human donor with glioblastoma. The chain has TRBV19 and TRBJ2-6, with 13 bases fitting TRBD2. CDR3 in DNA: TGTGCCAGTAGTATAAGACTAGCGGGGGGCAAAGGTGGGGCCAACGTCCTGACTTTC. Amino acid sequence: CASSIRLAGGKGGANVLTF.